The 32 T cell receptor beta chains below were found in one sample sequenced in a study of blood T cell repertoires in COVID-19. Assay: immunoSEQ multiplex PCR; the TCRdb copy retains only in-frame clones and omits some. The sample lists over 250,000 clones, around 90% seen once, with 2.6% in the top ten. The sequenced material came from PBMCs or T cells enriched from blood (not recorded which). Receptors originate from a man aged 55 to 70 who had recovered from COVID-19.

V and J are TRBV6-1 and TRBJ2-1; possibly TRBD2 for D (6 bases). Trimming pared 3 bases from V and 5 bases from J, leaving 11 bases between. The V gene's germline CDR1 is MNHNS and CDR2 SASEGT. This CDR3 spans 14 amino acids. CDR3 sequence (DNA): TGTGCCAGCAGTGACCCGGGACTTAACAATGAGCAGTTCTTC. Protein sequence: CASSDPGLNNEQFF.

Written as DNA, the CDR3 is TGCAGTGCTAGTGTTAGACTCCAGTCACCCCTCCACTTT. Residues: CSASVRLQSPLHF. The J gene is TRBJ1-6, the V gene TRBV20-1; D gene uncertain. The CDR3 length is 13 residues. Germline V gene data show CDR1 as DFQATT and CDR2 as SNEGSKA (reference sequence). V was shortened by 3 bases and J by 10 bases, with 13 bases between the two germline ends.

This rearrangement joins TRBV7-3 to TRBJ2-1; 11 bases align to TRBD1. J lost 6 bases, V lost 5 bases, and 9 bases had no gene match. From germline, CDR1 is SGHTA and CDR2 FQGTGA. The CDR3 totals 16 residues. CDR3 loop: CASSPRAGTGGNEQFF. CDR3 coding DNA: TGTGCCAGCAGCCCCAGGGCCGGGACAGGGGGCAATGAGCAGTTCTTC.

The gene calls are TRBV13 and TRBJ1-4, with 7 bases identical to TRBD1. V trimming: 2 bases; J trimming: 3 bases; junction bases outside the gene matches: 3. The CDR3 loop spans 15 amino acids. Germline CDR1 and CDR2: PRHDT and FYEKMQ (reference sequence). The CDR3 sequence: CASSLPQGANEKLFF. The CDR3 coding sequence is TGTGCCAGCAGCTTACCTCAGGGGGCTAATGAAAAACTGTTTTTT.

V gene TRBV5-4 combines with J gene TRBJ1-1; weak D call: TRBD1 (5 bases). Germline CDR1 is SGHNT and CDR2 is YYREEE (reference sequence). The CDR3 contains 14 residues. V lost 4 bases, J lost 3 bases, and 13 bases lay in between. The CDR3 DNA follows: TGTGCCAGCAGCCAAGCCGGACAATACACTGAAGCTTTCTTT. This translates into CASSQAGQYTEAFF.

The chain has TRBV25-1 and TRBJ2-7; possibly TRBD2 for D (6 bases). CDR3 length equals 13 residues. Germline V gene sequence: CDR1 MGHDK, CDR2 SYGVNS. The germline V and J ends were trimmed by 4 bases and 2 bases, with 9 bases remaining between them. CDR3 in amino acids: CASSGRGAYEQYF. Here the CDR3 DNA reads TGTGCCAGCAGTGGGCGGGGCGCCTACGAGCAGTACTTC.

The chain is built from TRBV4-2 and TRBJ2-2; D unclear. Germline V CDR1 and CDR2: LGHNA, YNFKEQ. Trimming stripped 1 base from V and 8 bases from J, with 8 bases between. The CDR3 contains 13 residues. The CDR3: CASSQGLSGELFF. CDR3 bases: TGTGCCAGCAGCCAAGGACTTTCAGGGGAGCTGTTTTTT.

There are a few counts of this clone. The chain has TRBV5-1 and TRBJ2-7, with 10 bases aligning to TRBD2. The CDR3 sequence is 16 residues long. With 4 bases clipped from V and 0 bases from J, the junction kept 7 bases outside the gene matches. Germline loops: CDR1 SGHRS, CDR2 YFSETQ. The CDR3: CASSPQGLANSYEQYF. DNA for the CDR3: TGCGCCAGCAGCCCGCAGGGACTAGCGAACTCCTACGAGCAGTACTTC.

The chain couples TRBV19 to TRBJ2-2; TRBD2 matches at 12 bases. This CDR3 is built from 17 residues. V lost 1 base, J lost 7 bases, and 7 bases stayed unmatched. Germline V gives CDR1 LNHDA, CDR2 SQIVND (reference sequence). CDR3 coding DNA: TGTGCCAGTAGTATAGCTCGACTAGCGGGAGCAGTCGGGGAGCTGTTTTTT. Translated, it gives CASSIARLAGAVGELFF.

This chain connects TRBV5-1 to TRBJ2-7; the match to TRBD1 covers 8 bases. The CDR3 sequence is 15 residues long. Trimming took 0 bases from V and 3 from J; bases not matched to a gene: 5. The germline V gene has CDR1 SGHRS and CDR2 YFSETQ. The CDR3, as DNA: TGCGCCAGCAGCTTGGTGTCCAGGGGGCTCTACGAGCAGTACTTC. Translating it yields CASSLVSRGLYEQYF.

The gene calls are TRBV23-1 and TRBJ2-7, with 9 nucleotides matching TRBD1. TRBV23-1 is known as an ORF, though its function is uncertain. Trimming removed 7 bases from V and 2 bases from J; junction bases left unmatched: 6. The CDR3 consists of 14 residues. The CDR3 spells CASNPGDRAYEQYF. Here the CDR3 DNA reads TGCGCCAGCAACCCAGGGGACAGGGCCTACGAGCAGTACTTC.

The chain combines TRBV5-1 with TRBJ1-1; TRBD1 might be the D (6 bases). V was trimmed by 4 bases and J by 1 base, leaving 14 bases between them. The CDR3 has 15 residues. Germline V gene sequence: CDR1 SGHRS, CDR2 YFSETQ. Here the CDR3 DNA reads TGCGCCAGCAGCCCTGAGACAGGACAGAACACTGAAGCTTTCTTT. Protein sequence: CASSPETGQNTEAFF.

The chain uses TRBV19 and TRBJ2-5; perhaps TRBD2 as D (6 bases). From germline, CDR1 is LNHDA and CDR2 SQIVND (reference sequence). The CDR3 spans 11 residues. Trimming removed 7 bases at V and 4 bases at J, with 7 bases between. This CDR3 reads CASNGGETQYF. Written as DNA, the CDR3 is TGTGCCAGTAACGGGGGAGAGACCCAGTACTTC.

The chain carries TRBV9 and TRBJ2-7, with D possibly TRBD1 on 5 matching bases. The CDR3 contains 13 residues. Trimming pared 3 bases from V and 6 bases from J, leaving 13 bases between. Germline V CDR1 and CDR2: SGDLS, YYNGEE. The CDR3: CASSAHGQGEQYF. The CDR3 DNA reads as TGTGCCAGCAGCGCACACGGGCAGGGCGAGCAGTACTTC.

CDR3 loop: CASSGLLDTQYF. The CDR3 DNA reads as TGTGCCAGCAGTGGTCTTCTGGATACGCAGTATTTT. The chain recombines TRBV2 with TRBJ2-3; no reliable D call. Germline CDR1 reads SNHLY; CDR2 reads FYNNEI. V was clipped by 4 bases and J by 6 bases, with 8 bases between them. CDR3 length: 12 residues.

This clone was detected once. This chain connects TRBV15 to TRBJ2-2, with 8 bases identical to TRBD1. V dropped 4 bases and J dropped 3; count of bases not matched to a gene: 7. Germline V lookup: CDR1 LNHNV, CDR2 YYDKDF (reference sequence). The CDR3 runs 16 residues. CDR3 bases: TGTGCCACCAGCAACCCAGGACAGGGCGACACCGGGGAGCTGTTTTTT. This gives the protein CATSNPGQGDTGELFF.

This clone was counted a single time. This sequence joins TRBV12-3 or TRBV12-4 and TRBJ1-2, with a tentative D call TRBD1 (6 bases). The CDR3 loop spans 12 amino acids. Between the trimmed V and J ends, which lost 5 bases and 4 bases, there was a span of 8 bases. In nucleotides, the CDR3 is TGTGCCAGCAGTCAGGGGCCCTATGGCTACACCTTC. Protein product: CASSQGPYGYTF.

The chain is built from TRBV3-1 (or the pseudogene TRBV3-2) and TRBJ1-3; no clear D gene. From germline, CDR1 is LGHDT and CDR2 YNNKEL (reference sequence). The CDR3 is 15 residues long. With 1 base removed from V and 0 bases from J, the gap between germline ends came to 7 bases. CDR3: CASSQGASSGNTIYF. CDR3 bases: TGTGCCAGCAGCCAAGGGGCCAGCTCTGGAAACACCATATATTTT.

The chain has TRBV9 and TRBJ2-3; D might be TRBD1 (6 bases). Trimming pared 2 bases from V and 3 bases from J, leaving 7 bases between. From germline, CDR1 is SGDLS and CDR2 YYNGEE. The CDR3 length is 13 residues. CDR3 sequence (DNA): TGTGCCAGCAGCGTCGGACAGACAGATACGCAGTATTTT. It is translated as CASSVGQTDTQYF.

The CDR3 reads CASRTGGFNEKLFF. Written as DNA, the CDR3 is TGTGCCAGCCGGACAGGGGGCTTCAATGAAAAACTGTTTTTT. This chain connects TRBV2 to TRBJ1-4; TRBD1 aligns across 11 bases. CDR3 length equals 14 residues. CDR1 and CDR2 (germline): SNHLY, FYNNEI. V gave up 8 bases and J gave up 5 bases; unmatched junction bases: 4.

A single count supports this clone. CDR3 bases: TGTGCCATCAGTGAGTCAGGACAGGGACGCTACAATGAGCAGTTCTTC. Protein sequence: CAISESGQGRYNEQFF. The rearrangement uses TRBV10-3 and TRBJ2-1, with 8 bases matching TRBD1. From germline, CDR1 is ENHRY and CDR2 SYGVKD. The V and J ends lost 0 bases and 3 bases, in that order; junction bases with no gene match: 4. The CDR3 sequence is 16 residues long.

J is TRBJ2-1 and V is TRBV19, with D perhaps TRBD1 (6 bases). Trimming cost V 5 bases and J 0 bases, with 11 bases left between them. Germline V CDR1 and CDR2: LNHDA, SQIVND (reference sequence). The CDR3 loop spans 15 amino acids. The CDR3, as DNA: TGTGCCAGTAGTCGGTCAGGGGCCTCCTACAATGAGCAGTTCTTC. Its protein is CASSRSGASYNEQFF. Together with reference TRBV19 and TRBJ2-1, the CDR3 gives the full variable domain: DGGITQSPKYLFRKEGQNVTLSCEQNLNHDAMYWYRQDPGQGLRLIYYSQIVNDFQKGDIAEGYSVSREKKESFPLTVTSAQKNPTAFYLCASSRSGASYNEQFFGPGTRLTVL.

This chain links TRBV30 with TRBJ2-1; possible D gene TRBD1, 5 bases. This CDR3 comprises 14 residues. Germline assignment: CDR1 GTSNPN and CDR2 SVGIG (reference sequence). The germline V and J ends were trimmed by 4 bases and 3 bases, with 13 bases remaining between them. CDR3 residues: CAWTGNRYYNEQFF. The CDR3 coding sequence is TGTGCCTGGACAGGGAACAGATACTACAATGAGCAGTTCTTC.

The chain is built from TRBV5-1 and TRBJ2-1, with 10 bases that match TRBD2. CDR1 is SGHRS and CDR2 is YFSETQ in the germline V gene. V shed 7 bases and J 7 bases; nucleotides not matched to a gene: 8. This CDR3 region has 14 residues. CDR3 amino acids: CASEAGGPRNEQFF. In DNA form, the CDR3 reads TGCGCCAGCGAAGCGGGAGGGCCAAGGAATGAGCAGTTCTTC. The full variable domain, in which reference TRBV5-1 and TRBJ2-1 provide the parts outside the CDR3, is KAGVTQTPRYLIKTRGQQVTLSCSPISGHRSVSWYQQTPGQGLQFLFEYFSETQRNKGNFPGRFSGRQFSNSRSEMNVSTLELGDSALYLCASEAGGPRNEQFFGPGTRLTVL.

The table lists this clone with a count of one. The chain uses TRBV4-1 and TRBJ1-4; D is undetermined. Trimming shortened V by 0 bases and J by 13 bases, and 15 bases separated the two germline ends. The CDR3 spans 14 residues. The germline V gene encodes CDR1 MGHRA and CDR2 YSYEKL. The CDR3 bases are TGCGCCAGCAGCCAAGATTTTCCGGGTCCTGGACTGTTTTTT. Its protein is CASSQDFPGPGLFF.

Remarks on this clone: The germline gene is not matched at one end of the junction; a read error may be the cause. The chain is built from TRBV19 and TRBJ1-2, with 7 bases lining up with TRBD1. Germline-derived CDR1 and CDR2 are LNHDA and SQIVND (reference sequence). The CDR3 contains 13 residues. The CDR3 reads CASSLVNTGDVAF. In DNA form, the CDR3 reads TGTGCCAGTAGTCTGGTGAATACAGGGGATGTCGCCTTC.

This clone was seen only a few times. This chain connects TRBV3-1 (or the pseudogene TRBV3-2) to TRBJ1-2, with 8 positions matching TRBD1. The CDR3 covers 15 residues. V was pared by 0 bases and J by 6 bases, with 6 bases of the junction left unmatched. Germline V gene sequence: CDR1 LGHDT, CDR2 YNNKEL (reference sequence). CDR3 in amino acids: CASSQDGGQDHGYTF. The CDR3 nucleotides read TGTGCCAGCAGCCAAGATGGGGGACAGGACCATGGCTACACCTTC.

This chain links TRBV13 with TRBJ1-3; 7 bases fit TRBD1. Germline V lookup: CDR1 PRHDT, CDR2 FYEKMQ (reference sequence). The CDR3 consists of 15 residues. Germline trimming cut 3 bases from V and 4 bases from J; bases unmatched to any gene: 6. The DNA for the CDR3 is TGTGCCAGCAGCTTCAACAGGGGCTTGGGAAACACCATATATTTT. Its protein is CASSFNRGLGNTIYF. Complete variable domain (other parts from reference TRBV13 and TRBJ1-3): AAGVIQSPRHLIKEKRETATLKCYPIPRHDTVYWYQQGPGQDPQFLISFYEKMQSDKGSIPDRFSAQQFSDYHSELNMSSLELGDSALYFCASSFNRGLGNTIYFGEGSWLTVV.

This chain uses TRBV5-8 with TRBJ2-1; 7 bases align to TRBD1. From germline, CDR1 is SGHTS and CDR2 YDEGEE. The CDR3 has 15 residues. J was trimmed by 0 bases and V by 7 bases; bases with no gene match: 7. CDR3 DNA sequence: TGTGCCAGCCATCCAGGGGGAAGCTCCTACAATGAGCAGTTCTTC. Amino acid sequence: CASHPGGSSYNEQFF. Full variable domain (missing parts from reference TRBV5-8 and TRBJ2-1): EAGVTQSPTHLIKTRGQQATLRCSPISGHTSVYWYQQALGLGLQFLLWYDEGEERNRGNFPPRFSGRQFPNYSSELNVNALELEDSALYLCASHPGGSSYNEQFFGPGTRLTVL.

The rearrangement links TRBV4-1 to TRBJ2-2; 9 bases line up with TRBD1. CDR3 length: 14 residues. The V and J ends lost 1 base and 8 bases, in that order; junction bases with no gene match: 2. CDR1 and CDR2 (germline): MGHRA, YSYEKL. The CDR3 region has the DNA TGCGCCAGCAGCCAAGGGACAGGGGAGGGGGAGCTGTTTTTT. This gives the protein CASSQGTGEGELFF.

The chain links TRBV20-1 to TRBJ2-7; 7 positions agree with TRBD1. The V and J ends lost 4 bases and 7 bases, in that order; junction bases with no gene match: 7. The CDR3 totals 12 residues. Germline CDR1 reads DFQATT; CDR2 reads SNEGSKA (reference sequence). Here the CDR3 reads CSATEQGWEQYF. CDR3 in DNA: TGCAGTGCTACTGAACAGGGGTGGGAGCAGTACTTC.

The rearrangement uses TRBV5-1 and TRBJ2-2; 11 nucleotides agree with TRBD2. The CDR3 has 16 amino acids. Per germline, CDR1 SGHRS and CDR2 YFSETQ. The ends lost 5 bases at V and 1 base at J; junction bases unmatched: 4. CDR3 DNA sequence: TGCGCCAGCAGACCTACTAGCGGGGGGAACACCGGGGAGCTGTTTTTT. Its protein is CASRPTSGGNTGELFF. Combining the CDR3 with reference TRBV5-1 and TRBJ2-2 gives the whole variable domain KAGVTQTPRYLIKTRGQQVTLSCSPISGHRSVSWYQQTPGQGLQFLFEYFSETQRNKGNFPGRFSGRQFSNSRSEMNVSTLELGDSALYLCASRPTSGGNTGELFFGEGSRLTVL.